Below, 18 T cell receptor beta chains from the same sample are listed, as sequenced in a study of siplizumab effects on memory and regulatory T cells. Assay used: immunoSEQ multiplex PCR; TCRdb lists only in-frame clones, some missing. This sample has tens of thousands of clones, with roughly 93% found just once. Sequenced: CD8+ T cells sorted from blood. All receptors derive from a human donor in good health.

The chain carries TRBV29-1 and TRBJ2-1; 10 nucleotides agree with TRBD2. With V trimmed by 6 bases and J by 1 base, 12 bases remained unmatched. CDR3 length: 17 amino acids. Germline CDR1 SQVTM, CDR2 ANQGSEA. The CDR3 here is CSVNDYRTSGSYNEQFF. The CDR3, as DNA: TGCAGCGTCAATGACTACCGGACTAGCGGATCCTACAATGAGCAGTTCTTC.

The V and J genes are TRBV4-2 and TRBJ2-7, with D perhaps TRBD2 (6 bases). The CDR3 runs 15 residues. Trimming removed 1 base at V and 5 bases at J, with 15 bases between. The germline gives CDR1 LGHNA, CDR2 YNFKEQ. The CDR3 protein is CASSQAGDVPDEQYF. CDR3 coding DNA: TGTGCCAGCAGCCAAGCGGGGGACGTCCCCGACGAGCAGTACTTC.

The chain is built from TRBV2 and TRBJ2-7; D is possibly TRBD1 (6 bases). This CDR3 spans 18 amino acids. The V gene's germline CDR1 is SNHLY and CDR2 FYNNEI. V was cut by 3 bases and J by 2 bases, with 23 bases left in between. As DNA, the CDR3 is TGTGCCAGCAGTGATCCAGAGACAGGACACTCCGGGGCCTACGAGCAGTACTTC. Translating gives CASSDPETGHSGAYEQYF.

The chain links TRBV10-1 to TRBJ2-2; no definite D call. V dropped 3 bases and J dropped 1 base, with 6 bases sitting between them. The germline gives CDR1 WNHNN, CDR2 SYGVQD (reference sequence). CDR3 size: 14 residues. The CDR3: CASSEGMNTGELFF. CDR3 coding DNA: TGCGCCAGCAGTGAAGGGATGAACACCGGGGAGCTGTTTTTT.

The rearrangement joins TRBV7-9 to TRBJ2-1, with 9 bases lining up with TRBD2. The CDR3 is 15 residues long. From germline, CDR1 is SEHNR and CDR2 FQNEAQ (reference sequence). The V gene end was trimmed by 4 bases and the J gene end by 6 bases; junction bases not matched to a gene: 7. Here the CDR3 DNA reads TGTGCCAGCAGCTCAGTAGCGGGGGCCCTCAATGAGCAGTTCTTC. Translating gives CASSSVAGALNEQFF.

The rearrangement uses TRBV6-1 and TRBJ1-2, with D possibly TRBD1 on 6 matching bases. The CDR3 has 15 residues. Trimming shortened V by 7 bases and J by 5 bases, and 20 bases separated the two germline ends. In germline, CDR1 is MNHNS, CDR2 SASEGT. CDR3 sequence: CASMEGTPVIYGYTF. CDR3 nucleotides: TGTGCCAGCATGGAGGGGACACCCGTTATTTATGGCTACACCTTC.

CDR3 protein: CASSLAGTNTEAFF. CDR3 bases: TGTGCCAGCAGCTTGGCCGGGACGAACACTGAAGCTTTCTTT. The V and J genes are TRBV5-4 and TRBJ1-1; tentatively, D is TRBD1 (5 bases). In germline, CDR1 is SGHNT, CDR2 YYREEE (reference sequence). This CDR3 is built from 14 residues. The V gene lost 0 bases and the J gene lost 1 base, with 7 bases spanning the gap.

The CDR3 region has the DNA TGCGCCAGCAGCCAAGAGGGGCGGGGGGGCCCCAACGAGCAGTACTTC. This sequence encodes CASSQEGRGGPNEQYF. The rearrangement links TRBV4-1 to TRBJ2-7, with 9 nucleotides matching TRBD2. The CDR3 is 16 residues long. Trimming removed 0 bases from V and 5 bases from J; junction bases left unmatched: 8. The V gene's germline CDR1 is MGHRA and CDR2 YSYEKL.

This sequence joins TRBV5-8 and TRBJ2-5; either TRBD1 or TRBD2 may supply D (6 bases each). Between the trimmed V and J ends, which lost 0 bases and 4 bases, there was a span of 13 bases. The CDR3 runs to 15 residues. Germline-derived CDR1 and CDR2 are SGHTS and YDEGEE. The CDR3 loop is CASSLAGGPGETQYF. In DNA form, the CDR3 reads TGTGCCAGCAGCTTGGCCGGGGGCCCGGGAGAGACCCAGTACTTC.

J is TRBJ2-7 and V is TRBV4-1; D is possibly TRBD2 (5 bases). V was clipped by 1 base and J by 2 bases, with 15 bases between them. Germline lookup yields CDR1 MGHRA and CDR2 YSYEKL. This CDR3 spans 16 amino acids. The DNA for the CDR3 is TGCGCCAGCAGCCAAGGAGGGCAAGGTTCTACCTACGAGCAGTACTTC. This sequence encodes CASSQGGQGSTYEQYF.

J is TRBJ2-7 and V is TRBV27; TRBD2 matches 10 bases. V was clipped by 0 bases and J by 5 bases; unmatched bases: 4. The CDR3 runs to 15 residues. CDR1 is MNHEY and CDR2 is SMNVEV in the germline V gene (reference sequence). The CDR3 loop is CASSLSGLANDEQYF. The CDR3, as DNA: TGTGCCAGCAGTTTATCGGGACTAGCGAACGACGAGCAGTACTTC.

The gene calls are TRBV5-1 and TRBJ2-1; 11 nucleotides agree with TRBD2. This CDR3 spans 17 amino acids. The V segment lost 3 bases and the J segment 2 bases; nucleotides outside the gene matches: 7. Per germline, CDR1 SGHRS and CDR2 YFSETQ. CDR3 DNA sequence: TGCGCCAGCAGCTCAACCCCGGGACTAGCGGCCTACAATGAGCAGTTCTTC. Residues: CASSSTPGLAAYNEQFF.

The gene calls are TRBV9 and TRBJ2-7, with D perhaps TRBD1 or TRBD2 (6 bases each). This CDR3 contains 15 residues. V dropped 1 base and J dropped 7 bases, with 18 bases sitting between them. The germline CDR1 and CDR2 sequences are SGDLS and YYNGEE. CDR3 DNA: TGTGCCAGCAGCGTATCAGGGGACTCGTCGGGGGAGCAGTACTTC. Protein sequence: CASSVSGDSSGEQYF. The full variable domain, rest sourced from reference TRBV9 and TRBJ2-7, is DSGVTQTPKHLITATGQRVTLRCSPRSGDLSVYWYQQSLDQGLQFLIQYYNGEERAKGNILERFSAQQFPDLHSELNLSSLELGDSALYFCASSVSGDSSGEQYFGPGTRLTVT.

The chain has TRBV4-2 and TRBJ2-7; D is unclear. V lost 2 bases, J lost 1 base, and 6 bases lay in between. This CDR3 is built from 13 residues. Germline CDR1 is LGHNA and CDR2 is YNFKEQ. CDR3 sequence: CASSQRDSYEQYF. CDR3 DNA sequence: TGTGCCAGCAGCCAAAGGGATTCCTACGAGCAGTACTTC.

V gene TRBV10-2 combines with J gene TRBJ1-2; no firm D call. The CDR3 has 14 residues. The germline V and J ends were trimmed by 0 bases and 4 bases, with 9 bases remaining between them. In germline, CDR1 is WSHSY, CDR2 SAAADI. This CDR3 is CASSESTRGYGYTF. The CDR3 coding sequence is TGCGCCAGCAGTGAGTCGACTCGAGGCTATGGCTACACCTTC.

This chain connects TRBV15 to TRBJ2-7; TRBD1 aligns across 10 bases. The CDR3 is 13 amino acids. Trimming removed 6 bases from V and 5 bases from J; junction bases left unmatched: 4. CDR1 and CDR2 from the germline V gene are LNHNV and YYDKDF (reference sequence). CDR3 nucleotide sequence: TGTGCCACCAGTCGGGACAGGGGACACGAGCAGTACTTC. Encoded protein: CATSRDRGHEQYF. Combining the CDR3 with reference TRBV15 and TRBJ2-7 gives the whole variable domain DAMVIQNPRYQVTQFGKPVTLSCSQTLNHNVMYWYQQKSSQAPKLLFHYYDKDFNNEADTPDNFQSRRPNTSFCFLDIRSPGLGDTAMYLCATSRDRGHEQYFGPGTRLTVT.

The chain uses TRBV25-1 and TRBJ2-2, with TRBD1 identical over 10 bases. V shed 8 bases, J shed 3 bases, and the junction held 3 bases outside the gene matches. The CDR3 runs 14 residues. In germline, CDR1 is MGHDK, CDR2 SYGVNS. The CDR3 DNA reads TGTGCCAGCCTAGGGACAGGGGACACCGGGGAGCTGTTTTTT. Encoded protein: CASLGTGDTGELFF.

The CDR3 loop reads CASTHGGTFKGYTF. Written as DNA, the CDR3 is TGTGCCAGTACCCACGGGGGGACATTTAAGGGCTACACCTTC. The chain is built from TRBV19 and TRBJ1-2, with D possibly TRBD1 on 6 matching bases. The CDR3 extends over 14 amino acids. V dropped 7 bases and J dropped 8 bases, with 20 bases sitting between them. CDR1 is LNHDA, CDR2 SQIVND, per germline (reference sequence). Full variable domain (rest looked up from reference TRBV19 and TRBJ1-2): DGGITQSPKYLFRKEGQNVTLSCEQNLNHDAMYWYRQDPGQGLRLIYYSQIVNDFQKGDIAEGYSVSREKKESFPLTVTSAQKNPTAFYLCASTHGGTFKGYTFGSGTRLTVV.